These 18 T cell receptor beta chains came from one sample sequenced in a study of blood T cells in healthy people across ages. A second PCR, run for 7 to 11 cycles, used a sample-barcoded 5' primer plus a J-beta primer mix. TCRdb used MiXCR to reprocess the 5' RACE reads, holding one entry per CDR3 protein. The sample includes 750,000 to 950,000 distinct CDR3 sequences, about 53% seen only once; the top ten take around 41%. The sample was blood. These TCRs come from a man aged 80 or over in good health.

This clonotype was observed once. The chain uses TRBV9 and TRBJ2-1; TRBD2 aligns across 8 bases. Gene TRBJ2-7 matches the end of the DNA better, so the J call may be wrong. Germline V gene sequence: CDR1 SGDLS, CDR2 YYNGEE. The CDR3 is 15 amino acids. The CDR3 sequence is CASSASGSSYNEQYF. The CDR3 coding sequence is TGTGCCAGCAGCGCGAGCGGGAGCTCCTACAATGAGCAGTACTTC.

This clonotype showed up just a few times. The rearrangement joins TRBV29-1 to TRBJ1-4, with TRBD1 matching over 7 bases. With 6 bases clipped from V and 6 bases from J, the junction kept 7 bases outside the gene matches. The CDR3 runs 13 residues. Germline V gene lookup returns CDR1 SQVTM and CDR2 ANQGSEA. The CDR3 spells CSVAGTDYEKLFF. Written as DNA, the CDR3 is TGCAGCGTCGCCGGGACAGATTATGAAAAACTGTTTTTT.

The DNA of the CDR3 is TGTGCCAGCAGCCCCTCCAGCGGGAGGGCCTCTGGGGCCAACGTCCTGACTTTC. It is translated as CASSPSSGRASGANVLTF. V usage is TRBV7-6 and J usage is TRBJ2-6; TRBD2 aligns across 10 bases. Germline V gene data show CDR1 as SGHVS and CDR2 as FNYEAQ. V was pared by 5 bases and J by 0 bases, with 7 bases of the junction left unmatched. This CDR3 contains 18 residues.

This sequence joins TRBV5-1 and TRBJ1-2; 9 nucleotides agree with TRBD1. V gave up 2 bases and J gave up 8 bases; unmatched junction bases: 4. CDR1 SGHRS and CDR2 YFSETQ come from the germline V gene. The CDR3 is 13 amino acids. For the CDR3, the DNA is TGCGCCAGCAGCTTAAACAGGGGGCAAGGCTACACCTTC. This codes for CASSLNRGQGYTF.

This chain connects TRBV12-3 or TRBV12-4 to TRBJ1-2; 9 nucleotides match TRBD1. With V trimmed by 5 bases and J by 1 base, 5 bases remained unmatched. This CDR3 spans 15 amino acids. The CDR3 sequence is CASSDRGRGNYGYTF. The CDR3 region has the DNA TGTGCCAGCAGTGACAGGGGGAGAGGTAACTATGGCTACACCTTC.

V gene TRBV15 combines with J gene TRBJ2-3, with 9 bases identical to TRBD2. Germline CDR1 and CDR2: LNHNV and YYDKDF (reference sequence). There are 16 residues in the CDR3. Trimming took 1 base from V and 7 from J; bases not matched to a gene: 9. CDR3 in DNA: TGTGCCACCAGCAGAGCTGTCGGCGGGAGGGCCCATACGCAGTATTTT. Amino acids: CATSRAVGGRAHTQYF.

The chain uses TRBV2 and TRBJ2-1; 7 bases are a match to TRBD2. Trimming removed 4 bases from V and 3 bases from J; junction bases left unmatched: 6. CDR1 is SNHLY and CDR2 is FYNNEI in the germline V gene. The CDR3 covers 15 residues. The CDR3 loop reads CASSARDYRYNEQFF. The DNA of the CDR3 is TGTGCCAGCAGTGCCCGGGACTACCGCTACAATGAGCAGTTCTTC.

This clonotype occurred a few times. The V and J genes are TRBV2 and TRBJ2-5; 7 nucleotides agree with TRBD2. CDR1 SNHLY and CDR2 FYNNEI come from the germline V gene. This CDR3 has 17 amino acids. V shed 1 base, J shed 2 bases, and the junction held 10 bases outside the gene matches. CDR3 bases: TGTGCCAGCAGTGAAGACAACCCCCCGGGACTACAAGAGACCCAGTACTTC. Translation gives CASSEDNPPGLQETQYF.

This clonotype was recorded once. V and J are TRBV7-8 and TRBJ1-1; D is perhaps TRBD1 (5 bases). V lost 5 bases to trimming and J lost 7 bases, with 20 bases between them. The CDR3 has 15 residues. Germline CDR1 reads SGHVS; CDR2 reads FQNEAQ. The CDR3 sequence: CASSAISRPGGEAFF. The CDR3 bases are TGTGCCAGCAGCGCCATATCACGTCCCGGGGGTGAAGCTTTCTTT.

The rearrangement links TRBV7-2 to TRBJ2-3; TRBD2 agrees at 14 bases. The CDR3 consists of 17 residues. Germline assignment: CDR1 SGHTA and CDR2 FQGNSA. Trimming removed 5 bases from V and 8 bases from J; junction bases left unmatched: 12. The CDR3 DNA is TGTGCCAGCAGCCTCCTCGGGACTAGCGGGAGCCCGGGTACGCAGTATTTT. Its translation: CASSLLGTSGSPGTQYF.

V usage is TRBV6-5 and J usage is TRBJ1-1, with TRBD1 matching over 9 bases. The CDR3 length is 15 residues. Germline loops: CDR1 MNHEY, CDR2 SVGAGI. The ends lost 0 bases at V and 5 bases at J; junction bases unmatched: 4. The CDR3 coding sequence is TGTGCCAGCAGTTACTCCACAGGGGGCGAGACTGAAGCTTTCTTT. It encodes CASSYSTGGETEAFF.

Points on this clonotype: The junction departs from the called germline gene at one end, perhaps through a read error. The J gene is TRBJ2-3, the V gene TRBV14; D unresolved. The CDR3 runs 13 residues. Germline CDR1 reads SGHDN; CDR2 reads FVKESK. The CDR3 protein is CAGSQDLFRYAYF. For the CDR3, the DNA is TGTGCCGGCAGCCAAGATCTTTTCAGATACGCGTATTTT.

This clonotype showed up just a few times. The CDR3 loop reads CASSEKVWGSEQFF. DNA for the CDR3: TGTGCCAGCAGTGAAAAGGTTTGGGGCAGTGAGCAGTTCTTC. The chain couples TRBV2 to TRBJ2-1; D is possibly TRBD1 (5 bases). The CDR3 sequence is 14 residues long. Germline V gene sequence: CDR1 SNHLY, CDR2 FYNNEI. Trimming removed 2 bases at V and 9 bases at J, with 14 bases between. The variable domain in full, with the rest retrieved from reference TRBV2 and TRBJ2-1, is EPEVTQTPSHQVTQMGQEVILRCVPISNHLYFYWYRQILGQKVEFLVSFYNNEISEKSEIFDDQFSVERPDGSNFTLKIRSTKLEDSAMYFCASSEKVWGSEQFFGPGTRLTVL.

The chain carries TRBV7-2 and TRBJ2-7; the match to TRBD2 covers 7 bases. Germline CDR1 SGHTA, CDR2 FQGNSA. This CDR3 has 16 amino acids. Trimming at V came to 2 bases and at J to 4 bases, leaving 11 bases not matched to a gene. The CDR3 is CASSLSRGGSLYEQYF. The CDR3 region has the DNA TGTGCCAGCAGCTTAAGCCGCGGCGGGAGTTTGTACGAGCAGTACTTC.

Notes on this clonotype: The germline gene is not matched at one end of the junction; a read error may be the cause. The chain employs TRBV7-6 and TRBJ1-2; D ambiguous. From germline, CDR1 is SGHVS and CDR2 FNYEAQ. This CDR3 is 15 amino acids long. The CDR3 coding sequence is TGTGCCAGCAGCTCAGCGCAGAGAAACGGCTATGGCTACACTTTC. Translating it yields CASSSAQRNGYGYTF.

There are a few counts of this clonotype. The CDR3 loop reads CSASPLASVETQYF. For the CDR3, the DNA is TGCAGTGCTAGTCCACTAGCATCGGTGGAGACCCAGTACTTC. The chain has TRBV20-1 and TRBJ2-5, with D perhaps TRBD2 (6 bases). This CDR3 has 14 amino acids. Deletions cut 3 bases from V and 5 bases from J, with 16 bases between. CDR1 and CDR2 (germline): DFQATT, SNEGSKA (reference sequence).

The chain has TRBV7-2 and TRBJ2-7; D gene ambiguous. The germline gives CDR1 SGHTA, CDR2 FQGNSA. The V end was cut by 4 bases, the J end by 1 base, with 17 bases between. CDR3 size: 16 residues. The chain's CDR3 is CASSSLSVRFSYEQYF. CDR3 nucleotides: TGTGCCAGCAGCTCCCTGTCGGTGAGGTTTTCCTACGAGCAGTACTTC.

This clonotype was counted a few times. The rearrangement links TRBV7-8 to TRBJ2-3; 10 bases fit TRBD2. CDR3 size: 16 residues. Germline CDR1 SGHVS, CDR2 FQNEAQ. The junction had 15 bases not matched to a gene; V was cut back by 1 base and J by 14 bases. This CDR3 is CASSLELAGVRRYAYF. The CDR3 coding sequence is TGTGCCAGCAGCTTAGAGCTAGCGGGAGTTCGGAGATACGCGTATTTT.